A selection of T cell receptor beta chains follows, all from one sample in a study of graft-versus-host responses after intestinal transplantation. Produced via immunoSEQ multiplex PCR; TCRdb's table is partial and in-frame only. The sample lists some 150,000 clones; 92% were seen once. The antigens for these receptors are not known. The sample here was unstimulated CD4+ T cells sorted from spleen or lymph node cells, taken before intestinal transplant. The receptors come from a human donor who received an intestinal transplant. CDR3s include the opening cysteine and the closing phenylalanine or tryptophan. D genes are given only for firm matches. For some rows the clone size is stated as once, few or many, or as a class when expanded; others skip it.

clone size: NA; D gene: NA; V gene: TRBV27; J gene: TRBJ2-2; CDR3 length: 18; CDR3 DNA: TGTGCCAGCAGTTCCTTGGTAATAGGGGGGGGGCACACCGGGGAGCTGTTTTTT; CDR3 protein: CASSSLVIGGGHTGELFF
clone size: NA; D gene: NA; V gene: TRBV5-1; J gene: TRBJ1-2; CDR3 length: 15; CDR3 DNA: TGCGCCAGCAGCTTGGAGCTGGGGACCAACTATGGCTACACCTTC; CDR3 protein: CASSLELGTNYGYTF
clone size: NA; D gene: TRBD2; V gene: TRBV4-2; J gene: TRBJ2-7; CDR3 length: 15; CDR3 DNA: TGTGCCAGCAGCACCCCAGCGGGAACCCTAGTCGAGCAGTACTTC; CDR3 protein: CASSTPAGTLVEQYF
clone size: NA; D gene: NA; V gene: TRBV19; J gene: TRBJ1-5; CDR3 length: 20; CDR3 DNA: TGTGCCAGTAGTATAGGACTCGGCAGGGAGGGGGGATATAGCAATCAGCCCCAGCATTTT; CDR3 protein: CASSIGLGREGGYSNQPQHF
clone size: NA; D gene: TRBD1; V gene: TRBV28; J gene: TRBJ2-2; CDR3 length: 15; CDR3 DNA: TGTGCCAGCAGTTTTGGGACAGGGTACACCGGGGAGCTGTTTTTT; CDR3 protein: CASSFGTGYTGELFF
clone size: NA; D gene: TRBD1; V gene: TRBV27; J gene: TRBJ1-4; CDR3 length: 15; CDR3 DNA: TGTGCCAGCAGGGAAGGACAGGCTGTTAATGAAAAACTGTTTTTT; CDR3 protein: CASREGQAVNEKLFF
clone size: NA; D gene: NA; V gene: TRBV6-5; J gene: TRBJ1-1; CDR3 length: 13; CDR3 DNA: TGTGCCAGCAGACCCCCGGCGAACACTGAAGCTTTCTTT; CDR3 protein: CASRPPANTEAFF
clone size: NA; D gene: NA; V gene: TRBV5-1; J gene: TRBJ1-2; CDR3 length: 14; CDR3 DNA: TGCGCCAGCAGCCCCGAGGGGGAGCACTATGGCTACACCTTC; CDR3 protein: CASSPEGEHYGYTF
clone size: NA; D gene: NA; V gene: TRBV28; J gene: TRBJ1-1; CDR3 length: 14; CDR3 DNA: TGTGCCAGCAGTCCCCTAAGAGGGAACACTGAAGCTTTCTTT; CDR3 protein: CASSPLRGNTEAFF
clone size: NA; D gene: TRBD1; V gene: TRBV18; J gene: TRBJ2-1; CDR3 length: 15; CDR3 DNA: TGTGCCAGCTCACCAGTGGACAGGGGGTACAATGAGCAGTTCTTC; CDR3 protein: CASSPVDRGYNEQFF
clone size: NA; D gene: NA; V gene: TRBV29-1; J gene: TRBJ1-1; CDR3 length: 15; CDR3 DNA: TGCAGCGTTGAAGGATGGCACCTGGAAGGAACTGAAGCTTTCTTT; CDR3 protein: CSVEGWHLEGTEAFF
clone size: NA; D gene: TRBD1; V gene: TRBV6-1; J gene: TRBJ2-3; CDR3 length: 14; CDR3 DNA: TGTGCCAGCAGATGGACAGGAGGAACAGATACGCAGTATTTT; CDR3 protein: CASRWTGGTDTQYF
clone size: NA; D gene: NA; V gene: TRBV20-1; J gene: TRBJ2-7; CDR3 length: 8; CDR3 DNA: TGCAGTGCTAGCGCAGGGAAATTC; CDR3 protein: CSASAGKF
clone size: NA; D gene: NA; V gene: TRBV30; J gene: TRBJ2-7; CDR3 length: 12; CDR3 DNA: TGTGCCTGGAGCCCGGGGTCCTACGAGCAGTACTTC; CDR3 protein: CAWSPGSYEQYF
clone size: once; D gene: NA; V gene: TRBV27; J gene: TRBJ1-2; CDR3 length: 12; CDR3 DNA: TGTGCCAGCAGTGGGGGGGTCTATGGCTACACCTTC; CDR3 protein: CASSGGVYGYTF
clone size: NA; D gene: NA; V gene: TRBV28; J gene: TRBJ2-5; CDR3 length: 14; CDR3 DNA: TGTGCCAGCAGTTCCCCGGACAGCCAAGAGACCCAGTACTTC; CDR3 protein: CASSSPDSQETQYF
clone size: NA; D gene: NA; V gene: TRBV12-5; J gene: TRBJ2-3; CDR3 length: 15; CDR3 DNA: TGTGCTAGTGGGGGGGGACACGGAAGCACAGATACGCAGTATTTT; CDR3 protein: CASGGGHGSTDTQYF
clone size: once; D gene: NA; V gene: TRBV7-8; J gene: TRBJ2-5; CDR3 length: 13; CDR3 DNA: TGTGCCAGCAGCGTAGAAAGGGGAGAGACCCAGTACTTC; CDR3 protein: CASSVERGETQYF
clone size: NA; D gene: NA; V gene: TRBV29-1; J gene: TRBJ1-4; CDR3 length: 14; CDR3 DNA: TGCAGCGCTTGTCTGGGTGTCACTAATGAAAAACTGTTTTTT; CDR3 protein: CSACLGVTNEKLFF
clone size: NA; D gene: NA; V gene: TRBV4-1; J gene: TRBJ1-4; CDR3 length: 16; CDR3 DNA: TGCGCCAGCAGCCAAGATGTCGGAGGGGAGGGTGAAAAACTGTTTTTT; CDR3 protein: CASSQDVGGEGEKLFF
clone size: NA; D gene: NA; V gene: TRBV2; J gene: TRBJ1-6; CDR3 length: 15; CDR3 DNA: TGTGCCAGCAGTAGTGAAGGGGAGGATAATTCACCCCTCCACTTT; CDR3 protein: CASSSEGEDNSPLHF
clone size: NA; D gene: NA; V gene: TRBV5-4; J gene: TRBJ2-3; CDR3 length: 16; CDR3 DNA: TGTGCCAGCAGCCCTTCCCAAGACCCGTACACAGATACGCAGTATTTT; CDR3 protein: CASSPSQDPYTDTQYF
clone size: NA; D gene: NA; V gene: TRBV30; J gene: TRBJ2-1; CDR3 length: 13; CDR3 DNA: TGTGCCTGGACGCGTGGCTCCTACAATGAGCAGTTCTTC; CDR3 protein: CAWTRGSYNEQFF
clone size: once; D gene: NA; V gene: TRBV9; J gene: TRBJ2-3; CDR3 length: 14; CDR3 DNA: TGTGCCAGCAGCGTCCTTGACCAACTTAGTACGCAGTATTTT; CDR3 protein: CASSVLDQLSTQYF
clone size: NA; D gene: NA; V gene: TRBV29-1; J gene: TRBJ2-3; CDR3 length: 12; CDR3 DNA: TGCAGCGTTATAGGATACACAGATACGCAGTATTTT; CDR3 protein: CSVIGYTDTQYF
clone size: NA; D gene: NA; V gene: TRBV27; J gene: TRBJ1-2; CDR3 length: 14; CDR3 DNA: TGTGCCAGCAGTTTTGGAGGGGGATACCTCGGCTACACCTTC; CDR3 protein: CASSFGGGYLGYTF
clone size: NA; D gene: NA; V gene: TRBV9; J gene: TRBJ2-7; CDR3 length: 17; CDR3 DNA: TGTGCCAGCAGCGTAGATAGTTCTCAGGGTCTTATGTACGAGCAGTACTTC; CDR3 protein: CASSVDSSQGLMYEQYF
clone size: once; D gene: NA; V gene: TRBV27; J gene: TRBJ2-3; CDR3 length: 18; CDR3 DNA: TGTGCCAGCAGCTCAAACCCCCATCCAGCGGGCGGAACAGATACGCAGTATTTT; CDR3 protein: CASSSNPHPAGGTDTQYF